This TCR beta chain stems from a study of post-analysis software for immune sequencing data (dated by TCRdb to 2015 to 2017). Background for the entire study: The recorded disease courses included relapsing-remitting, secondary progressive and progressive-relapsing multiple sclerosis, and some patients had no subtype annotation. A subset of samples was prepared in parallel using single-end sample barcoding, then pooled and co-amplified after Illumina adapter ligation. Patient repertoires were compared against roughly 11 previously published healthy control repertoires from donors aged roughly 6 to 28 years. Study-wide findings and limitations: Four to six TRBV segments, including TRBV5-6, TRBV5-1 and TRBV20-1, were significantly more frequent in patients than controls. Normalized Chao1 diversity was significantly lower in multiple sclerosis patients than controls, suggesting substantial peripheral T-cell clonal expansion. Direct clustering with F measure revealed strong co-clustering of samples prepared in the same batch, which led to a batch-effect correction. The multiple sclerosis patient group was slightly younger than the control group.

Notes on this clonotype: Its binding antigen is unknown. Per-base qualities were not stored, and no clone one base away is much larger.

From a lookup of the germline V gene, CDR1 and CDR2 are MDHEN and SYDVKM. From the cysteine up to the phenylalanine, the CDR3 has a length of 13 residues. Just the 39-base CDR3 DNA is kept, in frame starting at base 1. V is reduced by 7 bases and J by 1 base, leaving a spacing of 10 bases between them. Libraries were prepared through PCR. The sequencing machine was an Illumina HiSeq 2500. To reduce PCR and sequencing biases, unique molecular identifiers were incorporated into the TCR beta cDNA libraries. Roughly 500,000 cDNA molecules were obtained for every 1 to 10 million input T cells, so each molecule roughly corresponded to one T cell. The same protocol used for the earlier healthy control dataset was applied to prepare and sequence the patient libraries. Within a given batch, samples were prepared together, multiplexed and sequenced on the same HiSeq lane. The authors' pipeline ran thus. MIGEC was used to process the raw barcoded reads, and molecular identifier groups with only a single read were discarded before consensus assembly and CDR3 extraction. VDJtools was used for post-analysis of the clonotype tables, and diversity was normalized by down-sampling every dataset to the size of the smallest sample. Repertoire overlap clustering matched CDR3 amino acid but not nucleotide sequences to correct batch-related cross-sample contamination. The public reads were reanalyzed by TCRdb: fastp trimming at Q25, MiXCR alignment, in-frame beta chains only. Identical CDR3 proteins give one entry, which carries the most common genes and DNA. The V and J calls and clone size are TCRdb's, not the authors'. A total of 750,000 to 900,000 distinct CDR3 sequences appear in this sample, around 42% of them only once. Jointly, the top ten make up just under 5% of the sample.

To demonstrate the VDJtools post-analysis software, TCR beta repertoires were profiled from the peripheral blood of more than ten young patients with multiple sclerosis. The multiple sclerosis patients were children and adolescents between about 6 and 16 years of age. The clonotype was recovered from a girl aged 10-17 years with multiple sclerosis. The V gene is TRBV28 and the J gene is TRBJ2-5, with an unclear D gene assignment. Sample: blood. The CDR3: CASNTGPQETQYF. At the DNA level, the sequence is TGTGCCAGCAACACCGGGCCCCAAGAGACCCAGTACTTC.